The sequence of this T cell receptor (beta chain) was determined in a study of shared clonotypes between healthy human individuals. Findings and caveats of the study: Having only a few donors restricted how much genetic and exposure-history diversity was captured.

On this clone itself: Its antigen remains unidentified.

The germline V gene encodes CDR1 SGHRS and CDR2 YFSETQ. Trimming took off 0 bases at V and 4 bases at J, with 22 bases between the two ends. This CDR3 spans 18 amino acids. Libraries were prepared by immunoSEQ multiplex PCR; TCRdb keeps only in-frame clonotypes and omits some of them. The sample consists of about 2.3 million clones, 85% to 95% of them appearing once. Donors included only healthy HIV-negative adults lacking recent acute infections or vaccinations. The source of this sequence is a man between 18 and 35 years old in good health. Some clones in this sample may be carry-over from other donors' samples. The sequencing sample was made of naive CD4+ T cells from PBMCs. Stated subset: CD45RA+ positively selected. The chain carries TRBV5-1 and TRBJ1-2, with TRBD1 as a possible D gene (6 bases). CDR3 loop: CASSLAATLGRGGYGYTF. CDR3 DNA sequence: TGCGCCAGCAGCTTGGCCGCTACGTTAGGCAGGGGAGGCTATGGCTACACCTTC.